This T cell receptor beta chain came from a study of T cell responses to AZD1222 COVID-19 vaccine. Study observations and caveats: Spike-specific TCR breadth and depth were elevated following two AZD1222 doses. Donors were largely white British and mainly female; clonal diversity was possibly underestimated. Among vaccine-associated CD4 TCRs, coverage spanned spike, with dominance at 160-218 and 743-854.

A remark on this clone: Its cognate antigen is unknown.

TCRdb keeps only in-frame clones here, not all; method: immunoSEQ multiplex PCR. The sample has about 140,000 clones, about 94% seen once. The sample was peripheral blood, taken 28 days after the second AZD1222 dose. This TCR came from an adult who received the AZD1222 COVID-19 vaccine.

This CDR3 is CASSEQDSNQPQHF. The CDR3 DNA reads TGTGCCAGCAGTGAACAGGATAGCAATCAGCCCCAGCATTTT. The chain combines TRBV6-1 with TRBJ1-5; D not resolved. V was pared by 2 bases and J by 0 bases, with 5 bases between. Germline CDR1 and CDR2: MNHNS and SASEGT. There are 14 residues in the CDR3.